This T cell receptor (beta chain) was recorded in a study of blood T cells in healthy people across ages. In this sample, this clonotype turned up a few times. A second about 7 to 12 cycle PCR used barcoded and J-beta primers. Each CDR3 protein gets one entry after TCRdb re-called the 5' RACE reads with MiXCR. The repertoire includes approximately 790,000 distinct CDR3 sequences, 62% of them detected once, and 28% sits in the top ten. This TCR was sampled from a man aged 30 to 45 in good health. Sequenced: blood.

The CDR3 DNA reads as TGTGCCAGCTTCTCCCTTATCATAACAGGGGGCCACTATGGCTACACCTTC. Its translation is CASFSLIITGGHYGYTF. The rearrangement joins TRBV28 to TRBJ1-2; the match to TRBD1 covers 9 bases. V was clipped by 8 bases and J by 3 bases; unmatched bases: 16. There are 17 residues in the CDR3. Germline V lookup: CDR1 MDHEN, CDR2 SYDVKM.